This entry lists 7 T cell receptor beta chains sequenced from one sample in a study of T cells expressing NK-cell markers. Using the 5' RACE reads, TCRdb records one entry per CDR3 protein without DNA. The sample yields about 180,000 distinct CDR3 sequences, of which the top ten take up about a fifth. Sequenced material: blood T cells: a sorted CD56 or NKG2C T cell subset, CD4+ or CD8+ T cells, or bulk PBMC T cells (not recorded which). The origin of the receptors is a woman between 18 and 75 years old in good health.

The chain is built from TRBV20-1 and TRBJ1-1; TCRdb proposes TRBD1, but this gene call is untestable without DNA. In germline, CDR1 is DFQATT, CDR2 SNEGSKA (reference sequence). CDR3 length: 14 amino acids. This chain's CDR3 is CSARRGGGDTEAFF.

The CDR3 protein is CASSRDRGSYEQYF. The chain is built from TRBV6-1 and TRBJ2-7. The CDR3 covers 14 residues. Germline CDR1 is MNHNS and CDR2 is SASEGT.

V gene TRBV20-1 combines with J gene TRBJ2-1; TCRdb outputs TRBD1, but without DNA this stays unchecked. This CDR3 comprises 13 residues. The germline CDR1 and CDR2 sequences are DFQATT and SNEGSKA (reference sequence). The CDR3: CSLQGARGNEQFF.

V is TRBV11-2 and J is TRBJ2-3; the TCRdb call, TRBD1, lacks DNA for checking. The CDR3 totals 16 residues. Germline V gene data show CDR1 as SGHAT and CDR2 as FQNNGV. CDR3 sequence reads: CASSGTGFTYTDTQYF.

The rearrangement links TRBV2 to TRBJ2-4. This CDR3 has 12 residues. Germline-derived CDR1 and CDR2 are SNHLY and FYNNEI. CDR3 residues: CASRLAKNIQYF. Variable domain in full (rest from reference TRBV2 and TRBJ2-4): EPEVTQTPSHQVTQMGQEVILRCVPISNHLYFYWYRQILGQKVEFLVSFYNNEISEKSEIFDDQFSVERPDGSNFTLKIRSTKLEDSAMYFCASRLAKNIQYFGAGTRLSVL.

V usage is TRBV6-1 and J usage is TRBJ2-4; no DNA is available, so the TRBD1 call from TCRdb remains unchecked. CDR3 size: 14 residues. Germline values: CDR1 MNHNS, CDR2 SASEGT. CDR3 sequence: CASTEGQGRNIQYF.

V and J are TRBV12-3 or TRBV12-4 and TRBJ2-3; as DNA is missing, the TRBD1 call by TCRdb cannot be tested. The CDR3 sequence is 15 residues long. CDR3 residues: CASSPGGSGADTQYF.